This T cell receptor (beta chain) was captured in a study of vaccination and CD4 T cells after COVID-19. Study details: Six males and four females constituted the convalescent cohort, two of whom were Hispanic. Ranging from 14 to 241, the interval between dose two and post-vaccine sampling had a median of about 72 days. Two mRNA vaccine doses were given, either BNT162b2 or mRNA-1273.

V lost 8 bases, J lost 1 base, and 20 bases lay in between. The CDR3 has 16 residues. Germline CDR1 is MDHEN and CDR2 is SYDVKM. This clonotype turned up a few times. Its specificity is unknown. The Oncomine TCR Beta short-read assay was what sequenced the DNA obtained from cultured CD4+ T cells. TCRdb processed the PCR reads anew with MiXCR; each CDR3 protein has one entry. The top ten hold 20% to 30% of the sample, which has 6,400 or so distinct CDR3 sequences, 22% seen once. Noted treatment: approximately nine-day PBMC culture with coronavirus spike peptide pools or control peptides (ViraFEST assay).

The specimen was CD4+ T cells from blood, cultured in vitro, collected after SARS-CoV-2 vaccination. The chain combines TRBV28 with TRBJ1-1; TRBD1 is a possible D gene (5 bases). This receptor was obtained from a human donor who had recovered from COVID-19. The CDR3 reads CASLPPGDWKNTEAFF. The CDR3 DNA reads as TGTGCCAGCCTTCCCCCCGGGGACTGGAAGAACACTGAAGCTTTCTTT.